This paragraph reports one T cell receptor (beta chain). The sample comes from a study of T cell changes during pregnancy in multiple sclerosis. The protocol was immunoSEQ multiplex PCR, while the TCRdb copy is restricted to in-frame clones and leaves out a portion. The sample carries 70,000 to 95,000 clones, roughly 91% recorded once. This CDR3 has 14 amino acids. Trimming pared 5 bases from V and 2 bases from J, leaving 9 bases between. CDR1 and CDR2 from the germline V gene are SGHTA and FQGNSA. The specimen was peripheral blood, collected after pregnancy. The origin of this receptor is a female donor in good health, enrolled as a control in a pregnancy study. The V call is TRBV7-2, the J call TRBJ2-2, with unresolved D. The CDR3 DNA follows: TGTGCCAGCAGCCCTCTCCTTAACACCGGGGAGCTGTTTTTT. Protein: CASSPLLNTGELFF.